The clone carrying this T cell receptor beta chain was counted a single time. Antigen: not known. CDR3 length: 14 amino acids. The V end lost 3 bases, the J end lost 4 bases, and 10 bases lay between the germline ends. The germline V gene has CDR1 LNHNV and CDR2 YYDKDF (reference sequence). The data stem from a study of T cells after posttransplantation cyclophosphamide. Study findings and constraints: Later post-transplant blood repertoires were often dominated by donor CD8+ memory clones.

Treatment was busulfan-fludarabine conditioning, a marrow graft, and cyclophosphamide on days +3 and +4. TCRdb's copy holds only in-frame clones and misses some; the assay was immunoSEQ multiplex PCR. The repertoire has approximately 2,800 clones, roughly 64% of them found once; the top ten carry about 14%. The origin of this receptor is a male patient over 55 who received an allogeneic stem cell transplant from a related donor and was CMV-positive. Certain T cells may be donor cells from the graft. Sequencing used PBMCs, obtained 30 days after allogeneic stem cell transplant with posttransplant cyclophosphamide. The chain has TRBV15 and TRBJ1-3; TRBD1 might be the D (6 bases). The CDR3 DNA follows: TGTGCCACCAGCAGGGCAACAGGGGGAAACACCATATATTTT. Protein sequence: CATSRATGGNTIYF. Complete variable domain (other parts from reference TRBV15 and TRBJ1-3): DAMVIQNPRYQVTQFGKPVTLSCSQTLNHNVMYWYQQKSSQAPKLLFHYYDKDFNNEADTPDNFQSRRPNTSFCFLDIRSPGLGDTAMYLCATSRATGGNTIYFGEGSWLTVV.